This is a list of T cell receptor beta chains from one sample in a study of blood T cell repertoires in COVID-19. Libraries were prepared by immunoSEQ multiplex PCR; TCRdb keeps only in-frame clonotypes and omits some of them. The sample lists about 39,000 clones, approximately 85% occurring once. Sequencing used peripheral blood. The receptors here all came from a man aged 55 to 69 with acute or convalescent COVID-19. The CDR3 runs from the conserved cysteine through the conserved F or W. Each record gives: J gene, D gene, V gene, clone size, CDR3 protein, CDR3 DNA. A D gene is named only where the DNA matches it firmly. Only some rows state a clone size, as once, few, many or a class for expanded clones.

>TRBJ2-6|-|TRBV25-1|-
CASSGSDSFSGANVLTF
TGTGCCAGCAGTGGTTCTGACTCTTTCTCTGGGGCCAACGTCCTGACTTTC
>TRBJ2-1|-|TRBV28|-
CATTRGGNEQFF
TGTGCCACGACGAGGGGGGGCAATGAGCAGTTCTTC
>TRBJ2-1|-|TRBV10-1|-
CASSARTTNEQFF
TGCGCCAGCAGTGCCAGGACTACCAATGAGCAGTTCTTC
>TRBJ1-2|TRBD1|TRBV6-5|-
CATTGTGGGYTF
TGTGCCACCACGGGGACAGGCGGAGGCTACACCTTC
>TRBJ2-3|-|TRBV3-1/TRBV3-2|-
CASSQGITGTDTQYF
TGTGCCAGCAGCCAAGGAATTACAGGGACAGATACGCAGTATTTT
>TRBJ2-6|-|TRBV10-3|few
CAIRQSSGANVLTF
TGTGCCATCAGACAGTCATCTGGGGCCAACGTCCTGACTTTC
>TRBJ2-5|-|TRBV19|-
CASSHSQETQYF
TGTGCCAGTAGTCACAGTCAAGAGACCCAGTACTTC
>TRBJ2-7|TRBD1|TRBV15|-
CATSSRGQGDYEQYF
TGTGCCACCAGCAGTAGGGGACAGGGGGACTACGAGCAGTACTTC
>TRBJ2-3|TRBD2|TRBV3-1/TRBV3-2|-
CAVSGATDTQYF
TGTGCCGTTAGCGGGGCCACAGATACGCAGTATTTT
>TRBJ1-3|-|TRBV3-1/TRBV3-2|few
CASSRGVVSGNTIYF
TGTGCCAGCAGCCGCGGGGTAGTCTCTGGAAACACCATATATTTT
>TRBJ1-1|TRBD1|TRBV27|-
CASSPLDRGEAFF
TGTGCCAGCAGTCCCCTGGACAGGGGAGAAGCTTTCTTT
>TRBJ1-2|-|TRBV5-6|-
CASSLGTAGYTF
TGTGCCAGCAGCTTGGGGACAGCTGGCTACACCTTC
>TRBJ1-5|-|TRBV28|few
CASRGPGGNQPQHF
TGTGCCAGCAGAGGCCCGGGAGGCAATCAGCCCCAGCATTTT
>TRBJ2-3|-|TRBV7-2|-
CASSLSGGATDTQYF
TGTGCCAGCAGCTTGTCCGGCGGAGCCACAGATACGCAGTATTTT
>TRBJ1-1|-|TRBV2|once
CASREQGGTEAFF
TGTGCCAGCAGGGAACAGGGAGGCACTGAAGCTTTCTTT
>TRBJ2-1|TRBD1|TRBV18|-
CASSPDRTSNEQFF
TGTGCCAGCTCACCGGACAGGACTTCCAATGAGCAGTTCTTC
>TRBJ1-2|-|TRBV28|-
CASSERQISHGYTF
TGTGCCAGCAGTGAACGACAGATTTCTCATGGCTACACCTTC
>TRBJ1-5|-|TRBV30|once
CAWSWGQGQPQHF
TGTGCCTGGAGTTGGGGGCAGGGTCAGCCCCAGCATTTT
>TRBJ1-1|TRBD1|TRBV28|-
CASNTDRPNTEAFF
TGTGCCAGCAACACGGACAGGCCGAACACTGAAGCTTTCTTT
>TRBJ2-4|TRBD1|TRBV18|-
CASSPARGLGNIQYF
TGTGCCAGCTCACCAGCTAGGGGGCTCGGAAACATTCAGTACTTC
>TRBJ2-1|-|TRBV28|-
CASSSLGGRNEQFF
TGTGCCAGCAGTTCCCTGGGTGGGAGGAATGAGCAGTTCTTC
>TRBJ2-1|TRBD2|TRBV9|-
CASSFGTTVYNEQFF
TGTGCCAGCAGCTTCGGGACTACCGTCTACAATGAGCAGTTCTTC
>TRBJ1-1|-|TRBV18|-
CASSTLEGTEAFF
TGTGCCAGCTCAACCCTGGAGGGGACTGAAGCTTTCTTT
>TRBJ1-6|-|TRBV11-2|few
CASSLVPDSPLHF
TGTGCCAGCAGCTTAGTTCCGGATTCACCCCTCCACTTT
>TRBJ2-7|-|TRBV7-3|-
CASSSDTGPWEQYF
TGTGCCAGCAGCTCCGATACAGGGCCCTGGGAGCAGTACTTC
>TRBJ2-1|-|TRBV6-2/TRBV6-3|-
CASSYPFQGIFRGNEQFF
TGTGCCAGCAGTTACCCCTTTCAGGGGATTTTCAGGGGTAATGAGCAGTTCTTC
>TRBJ2-2|-|TRBV7-3|-
CASSLTRGDTGELFF
TGTGCCAGCAGCTTAACCAGGGGCGACACCGGGGAGCTGTTTTTT
>TRBJ2-7|TRBD2|TRBV10-3|once
CAISGGGGGTSGSYEQYF
TGTGCCATCAGTGGGGGGGGCGGTGGGACTAGCGGTTCCTACGAGCAGTACTTC
>TRBJ2-7|-|TRBV29-1|-
CSVGGEYEQYF
TGCAGCGTTGGGGGGGAATACGAGCAGTACTTC
>TRBJ1-5|TRBD1|TRBV19|few
CASSPRGPSNQPQHF
TGTGCCAGTAGCCCCAGGGGGCCAAGCAATCAGCCCCAGCATTTT
>TRBJ1-1|-|TRBV5-1|once
CASSPRGNTEAFF
TGCGCCAGCAGTCCCCGCGGGAACACTGAAGCTTTCTTT
>TRBJ1-2|TRBD1|TRBV6-5|-
CASSPSGGGYGYTF
TGTGCCAGCAGTCCCTCAGGGGGAGGCTATGGCTACACCTTC
>TRBJ1-5|-|TRBV20-1|-
CSASSGSNQPQHF
TGCAGTGCTAGTAGCGGGAGCAATCAGCCCCAGCATTTT
>TRBJ2-1|TRBD2|TRBV10-1|-
CASSDGLAGGDEQFF
TGCGCCAGCAGCGACGGACTAGCGGGAGGCGATGAGCAGTTCTTC
>TRBJ1-1|-|TRBV28|once
CASSFLKSGTEAFF
TGTGCCAGCAGTTTTTTGAAATCGGGCACTGAAGCTTTCTTT
>TRBJ2-3|-|TRBV6-5|-
CASSPLGRVGDTQYF
TGTGCCAGCAGCCCCCTGGGCAGGGTTGGGGATACGCAGTATTTT
>TRBJ2-7|TRBD2|TRBV19|-
CASSWEGTMPGEQYF
TGTGCCAGTAGTTGGGAGGGGACGATGCCTGGTGAGCAGTACTTC
>TRBJ2-5|-|TRBV3-1/TRBV3-2|-
CAYGGGSAETQYF
TGTGCTTACGGGGGCGGGAGTGCTGAGACCCAGTACTTC
>TRBJ1-3|-|TRBV5-1|few
CASSPDNSGNTIYF
TGCGCCAGCAGCCCCGACAACTCTGGAAACACCATATATTTT
>TRBJ2-3|-|TRBV5-1|-
CASSLVQSAVYF
TGCGCCAGCAGCTTGGTTCAAAGCGCAGTTTATTTT
>TRBJ2-2|-|TRBV27|-
CASRPLGGDTGELFF
TGTGCCAGCAGACCTCTAGGGGGGGACACCGGGGAGCTGTTTTTT
>TRBJ2-3|TRBD2|TRBV4-2|-
CASSHPVAGATDTQYF
TGTGCCAGCAGCCATCCCGTAGCGGGGGCCACAGATACGCAGTATTTT
>TRBJ2-5|TRBD1|TRBV19|-
CASSGTGGVGTQYF
TGTGCCAGTAGTGGGACAGGGGGCGTCGGGACCCAGTACTTC
>TRBJ2-2|TRBD2|TRBV5-5|-
CASSLILGLASPGELFF
TGTGCCAGCAGCTTAATTCTGGGACTAGCGTCACCCGGGGAGCTGTTTTTT
>TRBJ2-7|TRBD2|TRBV7-3|-
CASSLTASGSYEQYF
TGTGCCAGCAGCTTAACGGCTAGCGGCTCCTACGAGCAGTACTTC
>TRBJ1-4|TRBD1|TRBV28|-
CASIDRGLGEKLFF
TGTGCCAGCATAGACAGGGGGCTTGGTGAAAAACTGTTTTTT
>TRBJ1-1|-|TRBV11-3|-
CASSLGANTEAFF
TGTGCCAGCAGCTTAGGGGCGAACACTGAAGCTTTCTTT
>TRBJ1-3|-|TRBV10-3|-
CAAGASSGNTIYF
TGTGCCGCTGGAGCCAGCTCTGGAAACACCATATATTTT
>TRBJ2-4|-|TRBV7-5|-
CARSTLGQAPFNIQYF
TGTGCCAGAAGCACCTTGGGACAGGCGCCCTTTAACATTCAGTACTTC
>TRBJ2-7|TRBD2|TRBV28|few
CASSLRTSGRAGEQYF
TGTGCCAGCAGTTTAAGGACTAGCGGGAGGGCCGGGGAGCAGTACTTC
>TRBJ2-7|TRBD1|TRBV2|-
CASSGQGGDEQYF
TGTGCCAGCAGCGGACAGGGGGGCGACGAGCAGTACTTC
>TRBJ2-5|TRBD1|TRBV5-6|-
CASNRQGRRETQYF
TGTGCCAGCAACCGACAGGGTAGGAGAGAGACCCAGTACTTC
>TRBJ2-7|-|TRBV7-2|-
CASSSRTSNGEQYF
TGTGCCAGCAGCTCCAGGACATCTAACGGCGAGCAGTACTTC